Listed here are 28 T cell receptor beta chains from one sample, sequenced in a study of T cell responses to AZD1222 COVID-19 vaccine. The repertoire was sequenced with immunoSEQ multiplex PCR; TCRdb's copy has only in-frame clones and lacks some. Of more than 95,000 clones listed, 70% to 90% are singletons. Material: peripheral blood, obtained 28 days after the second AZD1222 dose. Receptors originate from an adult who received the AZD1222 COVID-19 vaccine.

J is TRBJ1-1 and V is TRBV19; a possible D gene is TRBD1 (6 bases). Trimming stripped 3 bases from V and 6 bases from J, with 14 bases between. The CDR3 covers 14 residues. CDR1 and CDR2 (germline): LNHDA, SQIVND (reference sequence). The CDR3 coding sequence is TGTGCCAGTAGTATTGGGGGGGCGGGCGCTGAAGCTTTCTTT. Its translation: CASSIGGAGAEAFF.

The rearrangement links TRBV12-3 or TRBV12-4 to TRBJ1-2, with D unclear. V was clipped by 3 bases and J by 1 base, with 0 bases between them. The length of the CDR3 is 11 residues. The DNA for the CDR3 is TGTGCCAGCAGTTTTAACTATGGCTACACCTTC. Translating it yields CASSFNYGYTF.

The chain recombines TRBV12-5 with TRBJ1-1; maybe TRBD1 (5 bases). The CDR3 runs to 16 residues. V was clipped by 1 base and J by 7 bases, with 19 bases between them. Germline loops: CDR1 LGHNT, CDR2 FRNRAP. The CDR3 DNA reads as TGTGCTAGTGGTTTGGACCCCCACCGGGACCACAATGAAGCTTTCTTT. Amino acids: CASGLDPHRDHNEAFF.

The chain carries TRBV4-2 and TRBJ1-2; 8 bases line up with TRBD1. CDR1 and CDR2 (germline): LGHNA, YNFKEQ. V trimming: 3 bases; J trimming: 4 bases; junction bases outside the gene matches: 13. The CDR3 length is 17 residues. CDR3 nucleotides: TGTGCCAGCAGCCATCCCCCCGGGACAGGTACGGTCTATGGCTACACCTTC. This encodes CASSHPPGTGTVYGYTF.

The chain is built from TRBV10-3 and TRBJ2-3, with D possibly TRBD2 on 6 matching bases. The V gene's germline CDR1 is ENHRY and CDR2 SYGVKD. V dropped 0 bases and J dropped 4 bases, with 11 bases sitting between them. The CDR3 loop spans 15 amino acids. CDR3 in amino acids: CAISESEGAADTQYF. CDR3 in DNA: TGTGCCATCAGTGAGTCGGAGGGAGCGGCAGATACGCAGTATTTT.

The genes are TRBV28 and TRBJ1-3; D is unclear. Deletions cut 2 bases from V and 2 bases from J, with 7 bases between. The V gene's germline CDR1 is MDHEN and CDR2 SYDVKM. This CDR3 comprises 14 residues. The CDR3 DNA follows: TGTGCCAGCAGTTTACAGGTCCCTGGAAACACCATATATTTT. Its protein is CASSLQVPGNTIYF.

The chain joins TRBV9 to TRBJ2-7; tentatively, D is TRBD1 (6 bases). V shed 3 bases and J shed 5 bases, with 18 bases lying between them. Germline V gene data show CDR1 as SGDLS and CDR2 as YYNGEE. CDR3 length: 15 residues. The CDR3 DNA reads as TGTGCCAGCAGCGCCGGGGTGGGGGCGCTAAACGAGCAGTACTTC. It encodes CASSAGVGALNEQYF.

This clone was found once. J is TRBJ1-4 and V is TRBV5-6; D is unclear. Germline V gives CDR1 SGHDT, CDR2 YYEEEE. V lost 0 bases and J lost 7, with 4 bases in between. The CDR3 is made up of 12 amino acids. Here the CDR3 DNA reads TGTGCCAGCAGCTTGGGAGGTGAAAAACTGTTTTTT. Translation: CASSLGGEKLFF.

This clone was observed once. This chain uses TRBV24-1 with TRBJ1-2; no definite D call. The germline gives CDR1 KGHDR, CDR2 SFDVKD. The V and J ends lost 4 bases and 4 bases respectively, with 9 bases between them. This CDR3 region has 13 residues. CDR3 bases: TGTGCCACCAGTGAAGGGAGCTCCTATGGCTACACCTTC. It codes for CATSEGSSYGYTF.

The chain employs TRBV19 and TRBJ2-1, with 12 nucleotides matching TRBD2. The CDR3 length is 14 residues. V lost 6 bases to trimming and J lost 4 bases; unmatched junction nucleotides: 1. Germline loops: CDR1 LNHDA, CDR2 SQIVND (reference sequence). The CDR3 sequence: CASSGTSGYNEQFF. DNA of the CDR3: TGTGCCAGTAGCGGGACTAGCGGGTACAATGAGCAGTTCTTC.

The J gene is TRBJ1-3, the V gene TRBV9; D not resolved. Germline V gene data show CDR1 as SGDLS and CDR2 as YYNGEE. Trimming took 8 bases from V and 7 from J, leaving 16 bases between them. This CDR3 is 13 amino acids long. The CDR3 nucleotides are TGTGCCAGTGCCCGAACCGAGTTCAACACCATATATTTT. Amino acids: CASARTEFNTIYF.

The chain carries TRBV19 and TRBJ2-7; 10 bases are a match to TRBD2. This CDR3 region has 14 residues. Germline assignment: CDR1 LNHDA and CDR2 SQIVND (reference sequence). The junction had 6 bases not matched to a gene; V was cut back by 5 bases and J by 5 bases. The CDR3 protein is CASSDPGTSDEQYF. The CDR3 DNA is TGTGCCAGTAGTGATCCCGGGACTAGCGACGAGCAGTACTTC.

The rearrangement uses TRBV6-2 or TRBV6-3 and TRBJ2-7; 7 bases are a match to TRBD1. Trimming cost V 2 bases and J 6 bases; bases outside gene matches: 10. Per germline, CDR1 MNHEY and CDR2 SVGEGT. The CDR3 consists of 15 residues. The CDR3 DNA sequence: TGTGCCAGCAGTTACGAGGAGACAGGGTTGACCGAGCAGTACTTC. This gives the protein CASSYEETGLTEQYF.

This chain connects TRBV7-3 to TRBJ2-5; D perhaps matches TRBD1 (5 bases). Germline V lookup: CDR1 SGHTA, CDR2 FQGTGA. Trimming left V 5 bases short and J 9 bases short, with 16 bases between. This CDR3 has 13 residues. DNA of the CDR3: TGTGCCAGCAGCCCAGGGATCCGGGCGGCCCAGTACTTC. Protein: CASSPGIRAAQYF.

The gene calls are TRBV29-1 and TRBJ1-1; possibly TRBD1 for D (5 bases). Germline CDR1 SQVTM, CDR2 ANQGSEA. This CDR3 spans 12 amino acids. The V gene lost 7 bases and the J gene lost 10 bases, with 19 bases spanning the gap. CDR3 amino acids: CSARPDSPLAFF. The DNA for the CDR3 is TGCAGCGCCCGACCCGACAGCCCTTTAGCTTTCTTT.

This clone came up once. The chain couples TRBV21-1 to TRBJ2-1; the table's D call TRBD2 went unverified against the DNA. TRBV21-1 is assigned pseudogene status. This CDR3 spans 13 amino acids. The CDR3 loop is CANVNPAGNEQFF. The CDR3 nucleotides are TGTGCCAACGTTAATCCAGCGGGGAATGAGCAGTTCTTC.

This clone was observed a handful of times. CDR3 DNA sequence: TGTGCCTGGAGTACAGGGGTTTATAGCAATCAGCCCCAGCATTTT. It encodes CAWSTGVYSNQPQHF. This chain uses TRBV30 with TRBJ1-5, with 7 bases that match TRBD1. Germline V gene data show CDR1 as GTSNPN and CDR2 as SVGIG (reference sequence). CDR3 size: 15 residues. Losses at the gene ends were 2 bases for V and 0 bases for J; bases not matched to a gene: 4. The whole variable domain, remainder taken from reference TRBV30 and TRBJ1-5, is SQTIHQWPATLVQPVGSPLSLECTVEGTSNPNLYWYRQAAGRGLQLLFYSVGIGQISSEVPQNLSASRPQDRQFILSSKKLLLSDSGFYLCAWSTGVYSNQPQHFGDGTRLSIL.

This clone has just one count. DNA of the CDR3: TGCGCCAGCAGCTCCAGGGTAGCCACTGAAGCTTTCTTT. As protein: CASSSRVATEAFF. The chain joins TRBV5-1 to TRBJ1-1; tentative D call: TRBD1 (5 bases). Germline V gene lookup returns CDR1 SGHRS and CDR2 YFSETQ. V lost 3 bases and J 4 bases, leaving 10 bases between the germline ends. The CDR3 consists of 13 residues.

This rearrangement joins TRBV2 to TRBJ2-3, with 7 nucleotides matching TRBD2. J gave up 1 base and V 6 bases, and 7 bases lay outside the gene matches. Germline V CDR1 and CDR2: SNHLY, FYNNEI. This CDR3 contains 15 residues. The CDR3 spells CASRRGLAGTDTQYF. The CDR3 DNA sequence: TGTGCCAGCAGGAGAGGGCTAGCGGGCACAGATACGCAGTATTTT.

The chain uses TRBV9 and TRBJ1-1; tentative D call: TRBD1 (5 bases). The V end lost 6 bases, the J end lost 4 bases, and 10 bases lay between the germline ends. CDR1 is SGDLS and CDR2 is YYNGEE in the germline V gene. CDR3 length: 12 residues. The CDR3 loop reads CASTSGGTEAFF. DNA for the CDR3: TGTGCCAGCACCAGTGGGGGCACTGAAGCTTTCTTT.

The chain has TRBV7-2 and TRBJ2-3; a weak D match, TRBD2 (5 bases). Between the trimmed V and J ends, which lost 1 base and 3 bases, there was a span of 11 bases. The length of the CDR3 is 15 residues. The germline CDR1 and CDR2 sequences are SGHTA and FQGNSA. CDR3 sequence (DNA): TGTGCCAGCAGCTTAGTGGAGGCTATTACAGATACGCAGTATTTT. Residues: CASSLVEAITDTQYF.

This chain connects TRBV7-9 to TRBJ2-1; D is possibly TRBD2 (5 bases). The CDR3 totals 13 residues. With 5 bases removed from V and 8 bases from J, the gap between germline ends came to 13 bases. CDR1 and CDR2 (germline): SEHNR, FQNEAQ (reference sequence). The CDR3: CASSRTLADEQFF. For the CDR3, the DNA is TGTGCCAGCAGCCGGACTCTTGCTGATGAGCAGTTCTTC.

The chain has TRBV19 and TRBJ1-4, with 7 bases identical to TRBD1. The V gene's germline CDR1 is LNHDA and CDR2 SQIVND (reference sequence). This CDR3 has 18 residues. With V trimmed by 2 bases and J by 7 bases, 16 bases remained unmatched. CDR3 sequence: CASSIRPTGPSGGEKLFF. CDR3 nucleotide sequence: TGTGCCAGTAGTATAAGGCCGACAGGGCCTTCCGGGGGTGAAAAACTGTTTTTT.

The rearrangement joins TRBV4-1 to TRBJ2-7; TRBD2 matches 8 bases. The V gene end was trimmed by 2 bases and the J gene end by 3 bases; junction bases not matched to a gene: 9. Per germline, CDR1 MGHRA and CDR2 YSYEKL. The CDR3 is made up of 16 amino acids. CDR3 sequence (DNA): TGCGCCAGCAGCCAACACTCCCCACTAGCGGACTACGAGCAGTACTTC. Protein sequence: CASSQHSPLADYEQYF.

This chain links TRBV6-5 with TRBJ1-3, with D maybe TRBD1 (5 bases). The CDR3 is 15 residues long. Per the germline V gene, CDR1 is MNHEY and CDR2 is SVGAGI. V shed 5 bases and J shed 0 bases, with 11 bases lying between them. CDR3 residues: CASSQTVSSGNTIYF. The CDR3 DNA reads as TGTGCCAGCAGTCAGACAGTAAGCTCTGGAAACACCATATATTTT.

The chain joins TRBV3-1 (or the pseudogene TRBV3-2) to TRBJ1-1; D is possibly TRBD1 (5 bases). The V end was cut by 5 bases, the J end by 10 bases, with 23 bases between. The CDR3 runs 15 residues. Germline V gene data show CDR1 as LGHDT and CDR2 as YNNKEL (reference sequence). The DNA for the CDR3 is TGTGCCAGCAGCGACAGAGGCCTCCGATCCCAAGGAGCTTTCTTT. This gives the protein CASSDRGLRSQGAFF.

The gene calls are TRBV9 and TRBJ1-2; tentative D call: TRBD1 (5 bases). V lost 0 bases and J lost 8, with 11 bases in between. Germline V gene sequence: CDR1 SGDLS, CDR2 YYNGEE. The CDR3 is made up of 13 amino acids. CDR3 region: CASSVERGWGYTF. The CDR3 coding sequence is TGTGCCAGCAGCGTAGAGAGGGGATGGGGCTACACCTTC.

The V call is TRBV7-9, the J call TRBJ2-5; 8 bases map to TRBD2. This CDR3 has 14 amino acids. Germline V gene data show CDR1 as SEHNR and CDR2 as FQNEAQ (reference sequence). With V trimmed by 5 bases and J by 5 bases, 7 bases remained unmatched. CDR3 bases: TGTGCCAGCAGCCCCCCGGGACTAGTTGAGACCCAGTACTTC. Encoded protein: CASSPPGLVETQYF.